This T cell receptor beta chain comes out of a study of blood T cell repertoires in COVID-19. Study at large: Whether acute or convalescent, the COVID-19 samples came from the United States, Italy and Spain. T cells, B-cell-depleted T cells, or PBMCs provided the cDNA or gDNA that served as material.

The V gene's germline CDR1 is LGHNA and CDR2 YNFKEQ. The CDR3 contains 14 residues. With 2 bases clipped from V and 13 bases from J, the junction kept 7 bases outside the gene matches. Original processing notes: Amplification of reference gene primers provided the estimated nucleated cell counts. Using immunoSEQ multiplex PCR, the repertoire was profiled, and TCRdb retains in-frame clones only, with some absent. That table gives V, J and clone size, and the DNA gave D and trimming. The table has 130,000 or so clones, 75% to 90% seen once. This clone was counted a few times. The chain links TRBV4-2 to TRBJ1-6; 8 positions match TRBD1. The source of this sequence is a man aged 35 to 55 with acute or convalescent COVID-19. The sequenced sample consisted of peripheral blood. The CDR3 reads CASSQTQGAMPLHF. The CDR3 DNA sequence: TGTGCCAGCAGCCAAACTCAGGGGGCTATGCCCCTCCACTTT.